The present TCR beta chain was sequenced within a study of CD8 T cells in Susac syndrome. Study-wide results and limits: The study conceded that relatively few individuals underwent its TCR sequencing and HLA analysis.

The V gene lost 3 bases and the J gene lost 3 bases, with 15 bases spanning the gap. CDR1 is SEHNR, CDR2 FQNEAQ, per germline (reference sequence). The CDR3 extends over 16 amino acids. Both CD4+ and CD8+ T cells were negatively isolated, and TEMRA cells underwent FACS enrichment. RNA was extracted with the RNeasy kit, and a quantity of roughly 0.5 to 1 ug was reverse transcribed using random hexamers. The TCR beta CDR3 was amplified by immunoSEQ multiplex PCR across 54 Vbeta, 13 Jbeta. One entry per CDR3 protein, called by TCRdb with MiXCR from the immunoSEQ multiplex PCR reads. The repertoire has about 80,000 distinct CDR3 sequences, around 94% of them found once; the top ten carry roughly 0.26%. A word on this clonotype: Its cognate antigen is unknown.

The sequenced sample was CD8+ T cells from PBMCs. This TCR was sampled from a human donor in good health. The chain uses TRBV7-9 and TRBJ2-1, with D perhaps TRBD2 (6 bases). The CDR3 is CASSFPPGDDYNEQFF. CDR3 nucleotide sequence: TGTGCCAGCAGCTTCCCTCCGGGGGACGACTACAATGAGCAGTTCTTC.